This T cell receptor (beta chain) emerged from a study of cytomegalovirus exposure and HLA in healthy donors. Notes on the study in general: A later analysis linked a missense DCLRE1C variant to TCR beta V- and J-gene trimming.

Primers included in the PCR were 60 Vbeta and 13 Jbeta primers. The table came from immunoSEQ multiplex PCR; TCRdb's copy has only in-frame clones and leaves some out. The sample records 150,000 to 200,000 clones, around four fifths being singletons. The V gene's germline CDR1 is SGDLS and CDR2 YYNGEE. J gave up 7 bases and V 2 bases, and 8 bases lay outside the gene matches. The CDR3 sequence is 15 residues long. On this clone: The antigen is undetermined.

The source is a girl aged 2-15 years in good health and CMV-seropositive. The sample comprised PBMCs. V is TRBV9 and J is TRBJ2-1; TRBD2 matches at 8 bases. CDR3 sequence reads: CASSVDGRALNEQFF. DNA for the CDR3: TGTGCCAGCAGCGTTGACGGGAGGGCCTTAAATGAGCAGTTCTTC.